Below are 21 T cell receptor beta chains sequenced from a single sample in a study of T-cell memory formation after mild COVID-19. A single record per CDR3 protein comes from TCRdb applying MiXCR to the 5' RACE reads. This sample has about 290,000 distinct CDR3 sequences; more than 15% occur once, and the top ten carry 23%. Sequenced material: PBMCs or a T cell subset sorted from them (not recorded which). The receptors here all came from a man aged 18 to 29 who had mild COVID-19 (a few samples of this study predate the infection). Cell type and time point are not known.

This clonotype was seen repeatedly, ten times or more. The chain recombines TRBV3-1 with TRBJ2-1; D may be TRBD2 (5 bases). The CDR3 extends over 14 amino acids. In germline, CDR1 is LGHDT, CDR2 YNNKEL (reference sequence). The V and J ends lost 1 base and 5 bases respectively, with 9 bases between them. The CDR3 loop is CASSQVRRDNEQFF. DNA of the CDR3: TGTGCCAGCAGCCAAGTTCGGCGGGACAATGAGCAGTTCTTC.

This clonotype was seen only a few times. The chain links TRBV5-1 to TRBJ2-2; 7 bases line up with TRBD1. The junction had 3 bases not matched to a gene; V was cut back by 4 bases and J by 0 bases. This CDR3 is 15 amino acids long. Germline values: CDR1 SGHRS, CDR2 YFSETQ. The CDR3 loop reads CASSRDSPNTGELFF. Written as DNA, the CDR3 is TGCGCCAGCAGCAGGGACAGCCCGAACACCGGGGAGCTGTTTTTT.

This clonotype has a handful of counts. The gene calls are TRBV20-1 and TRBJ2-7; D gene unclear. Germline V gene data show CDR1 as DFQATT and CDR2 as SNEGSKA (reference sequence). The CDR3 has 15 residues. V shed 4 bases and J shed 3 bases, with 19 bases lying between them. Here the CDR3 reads CSATPPHKTFYEQYF. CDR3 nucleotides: TGCAGTGCTACCCCCCCTCATAAAACCTTCTACGAGCAGTACTTC.

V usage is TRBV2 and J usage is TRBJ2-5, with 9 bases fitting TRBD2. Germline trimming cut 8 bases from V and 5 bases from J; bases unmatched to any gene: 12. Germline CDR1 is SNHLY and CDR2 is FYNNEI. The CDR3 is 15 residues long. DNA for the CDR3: TGTGCCAGCGGGCGGAGTAGCGGGGGAGGGGAGACCCAGTACTTC. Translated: CASGRSSGGGETQYF.

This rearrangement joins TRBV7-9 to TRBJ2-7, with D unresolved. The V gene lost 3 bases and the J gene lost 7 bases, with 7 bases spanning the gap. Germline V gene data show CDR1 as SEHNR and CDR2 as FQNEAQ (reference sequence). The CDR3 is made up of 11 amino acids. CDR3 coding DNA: TGTGCCAGCAGCTTTTTCGGAGAGCAGTACTTC. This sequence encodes CASSFFGEQYF.

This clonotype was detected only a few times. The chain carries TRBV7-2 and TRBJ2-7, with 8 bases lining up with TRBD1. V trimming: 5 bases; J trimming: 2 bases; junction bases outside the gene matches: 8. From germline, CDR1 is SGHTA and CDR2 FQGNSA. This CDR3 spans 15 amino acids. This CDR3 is CASSVLPGQAYEQYF. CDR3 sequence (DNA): TGTGCCAGCAGCGTACTACCGGGACAGGCCTACGAGCAGTACTTC.

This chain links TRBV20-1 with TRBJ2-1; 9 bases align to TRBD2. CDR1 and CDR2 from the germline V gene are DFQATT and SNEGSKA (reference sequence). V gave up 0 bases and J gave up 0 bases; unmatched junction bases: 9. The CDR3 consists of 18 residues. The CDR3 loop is CSARDTTSGHSSYNEQFF. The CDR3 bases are TGCAGTGCTAGAGATACGACTAGCGGACATAGCTCCTACAATGAGCAGTTCTTC.

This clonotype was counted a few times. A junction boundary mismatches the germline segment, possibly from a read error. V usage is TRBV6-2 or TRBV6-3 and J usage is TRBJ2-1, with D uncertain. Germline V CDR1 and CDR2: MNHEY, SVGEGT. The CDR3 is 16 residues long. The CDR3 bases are TGTGCCAGTAGTTCAACGTGGGCGAGCTCCTACAATGAGCAGTTCTTC. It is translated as CASSSTWASSYNEQFF.

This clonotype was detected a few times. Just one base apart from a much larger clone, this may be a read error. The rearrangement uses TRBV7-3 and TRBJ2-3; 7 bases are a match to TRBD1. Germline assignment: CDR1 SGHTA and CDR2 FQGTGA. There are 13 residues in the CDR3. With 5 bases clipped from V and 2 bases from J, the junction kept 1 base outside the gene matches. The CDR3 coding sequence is TGTGCCAGCAGCAGGGGGCCCACAGATACGCAGTATTTT. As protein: CASSRGPTDTQYF. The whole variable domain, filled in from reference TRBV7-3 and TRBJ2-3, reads GAGVSQTPSNKVTEKGKYVELRCDPISGHTALYWYRQSLGQGPEFLIYFQGTGAADDSGLPNDRFFAVRPEGSVSTLKIQRTERGDSAVYLCASSRGPTDTQYFGPGTRLTVL.

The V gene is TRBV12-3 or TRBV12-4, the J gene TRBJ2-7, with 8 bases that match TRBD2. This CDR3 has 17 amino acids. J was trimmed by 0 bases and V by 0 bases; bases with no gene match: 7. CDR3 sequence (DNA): TGTGCCAGCAGTTTAGCTGGAAGCGGGGGAAGCTCCTACGAGCAGTACTTC. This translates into CASSLAGSGGSSYEQYF.

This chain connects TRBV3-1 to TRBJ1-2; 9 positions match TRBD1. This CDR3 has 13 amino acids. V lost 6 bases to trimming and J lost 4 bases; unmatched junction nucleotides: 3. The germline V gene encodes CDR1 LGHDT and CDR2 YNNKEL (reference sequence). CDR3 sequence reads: CASRGQGVYGYTF. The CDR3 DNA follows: TGTGCCAGCAGGGGACAGGGAGTCTATGGCTACACCTTC.

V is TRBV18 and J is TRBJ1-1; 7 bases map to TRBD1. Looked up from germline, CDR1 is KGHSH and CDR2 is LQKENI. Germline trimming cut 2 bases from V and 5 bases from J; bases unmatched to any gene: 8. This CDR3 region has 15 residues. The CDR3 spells CASSPETGARTEAFF. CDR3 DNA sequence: TGTGCCAGCTCACCAGAAACAGGGGCGAGAACTGAAGCTTTCTTT.

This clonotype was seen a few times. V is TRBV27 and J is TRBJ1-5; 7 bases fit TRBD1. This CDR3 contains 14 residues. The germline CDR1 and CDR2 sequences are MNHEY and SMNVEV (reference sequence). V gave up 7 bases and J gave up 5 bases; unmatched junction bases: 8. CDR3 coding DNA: TGTGCCAGCAAATTGATAGGGGGCGATCAGCCCCAGCATTTT. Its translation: CASKLIGGDQPQHF.

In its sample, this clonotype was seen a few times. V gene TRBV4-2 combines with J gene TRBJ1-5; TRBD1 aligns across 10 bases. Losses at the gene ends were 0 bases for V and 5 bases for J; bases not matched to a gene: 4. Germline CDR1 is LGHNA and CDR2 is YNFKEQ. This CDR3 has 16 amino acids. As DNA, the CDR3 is TGTGCCAGCAGCCAAGATCTCGGGACAGGGGATCAGCCCCAGCATTTT. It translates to CASSQDLGTGDQPQHF.

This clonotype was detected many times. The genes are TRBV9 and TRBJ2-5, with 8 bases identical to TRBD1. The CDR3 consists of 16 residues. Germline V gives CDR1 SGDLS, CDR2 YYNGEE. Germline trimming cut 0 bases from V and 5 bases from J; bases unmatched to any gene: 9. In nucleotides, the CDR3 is TGTGCCAGCAGCGTAGCTTCCCAGGGGGCGGGGGAGACCCAGTACTTC. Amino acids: CASSVASQGAGETQYF.

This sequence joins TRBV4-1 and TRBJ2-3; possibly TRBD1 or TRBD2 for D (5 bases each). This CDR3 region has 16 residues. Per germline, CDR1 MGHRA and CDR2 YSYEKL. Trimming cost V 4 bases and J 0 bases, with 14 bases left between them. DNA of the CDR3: TGCGCCAGCAGCCTCCTCCCGGGGCCAAGCACAGATACGCAGTATTTT. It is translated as CASSLLPGPSTDTQYF.

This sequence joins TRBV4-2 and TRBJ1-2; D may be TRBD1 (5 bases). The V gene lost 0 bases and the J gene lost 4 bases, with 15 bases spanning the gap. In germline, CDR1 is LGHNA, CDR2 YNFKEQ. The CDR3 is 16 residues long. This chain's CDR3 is CASSQDGTGDGYGYTF. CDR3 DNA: TGTGCCAGCAGCCAAGATGGGACGGGGGATGGCTATGGCTACACCTTC.

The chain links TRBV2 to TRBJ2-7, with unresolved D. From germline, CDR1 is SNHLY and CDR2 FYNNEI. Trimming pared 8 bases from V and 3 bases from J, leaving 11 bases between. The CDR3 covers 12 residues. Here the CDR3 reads CASGFTVYEQYV. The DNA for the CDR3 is TGTGCCAGCGGGTTTACAGTCTACGAGCAGTACGTC.

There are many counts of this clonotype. The CDR3 region is CASSLGGRDTQYF. The CDR3 DNA reads TGCGCCAGCAGCTTGGGCGGAAGAGATACGCAGTATTTT. J is TRBJ2-3 and V is TRBV5-1; D remains unclear. Deletions cut 0 bases from V and 5 bases from J, with 7 bases between. CDR3 length equals 13 residues. Germline assignment: CDR1 SGHRS and CDR2 YFSETQ.

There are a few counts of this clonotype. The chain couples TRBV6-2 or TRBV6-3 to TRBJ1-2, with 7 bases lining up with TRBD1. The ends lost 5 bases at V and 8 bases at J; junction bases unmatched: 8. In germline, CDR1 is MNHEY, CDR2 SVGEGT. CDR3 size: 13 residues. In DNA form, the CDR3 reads TGTGCCAGCAGTAACGACAGGGTGCAAGGCTACACCTTC. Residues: CASSNDRVQGYTF.

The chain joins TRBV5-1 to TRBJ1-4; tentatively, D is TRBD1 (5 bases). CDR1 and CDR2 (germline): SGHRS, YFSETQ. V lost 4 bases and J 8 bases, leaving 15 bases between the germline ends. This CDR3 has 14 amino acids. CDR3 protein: CASSPTIGGEKLFF. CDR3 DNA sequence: TGCGCCAGCAGCCCGACGATCGGGGGGGAAAAACTGTTTTTT.